This TCR beta chain was retrieved from a study of beta chain features in type 1 diabetes. The CDR3 is 15 amino acids. V dropped 2 bases and J dropped 2 bases, with 13 bases sitting between them. Germline CDR1 SGHAT, CDR2 FQNNGV. Based on CD45RO/CCR7/CD25/CD127/CD95/CD27, CD4+ regulatory, stem cell-like memory, naive and central memory cells were sorted. Study observations and caveats: More deletions and fewer insertions at VDJ junctions were found in patients with type 1 diabetes. People with Type 1 diabetes carried modestly yet significantly shorter TCRB CDR3s in all four CD4+ subsets.

Expressed TCRB transcripts were sequenced after all isolated RNA was converted to cDNA. Repertoires were generated with immunoSEQ multiplex PCR, while TCRdb's copy carries only in-frame clones and drops some. The data hold roughly 500,000 clones, with about 29% observed a single time. This clone was observed a handful of times. Its target is unknown. The sequenced sample was naive CD4+ T cells from blood. The chain carries TRBV11-2 and TRBJ2-7, with D hard to call. This clonotype was sampled from a man between 18 and 29 years old in good health. CDR3: CASSLSSARAYEQYF. CDR3 nucleotides: TGTGCCAGCAGCTTATCATCCGCTCGTGCCTACGAGCAGTACTTC.